This TCR beta chain came from a study of cytomegalovirus exposure and HLA in healthy donors (dated by TCRdb to the late 2010s). About the full investigation: In an earlier analysis of under 600 of the donors, around 300 Gb of sequence data and just under 120 million unique TCR beta sequences from about 190 million T cells were reported. An early release that covered some 630 HLA-typed donors contained approximately 300 gigabases of sequencing data and 75 million to 100 million unique TCR sequences. Of the roughly 400 genotyped donors, about 80% fell in the genetic ancestry cluster associated with self-reported Caucasian donors. The study aimed to test whether signatures of past pathogen exposure could be identified by cataloging public T cell receptors. The T cell repertoires of about 700 subjects were profiled by immunosequencing and related to cytomegalovirus serostatus. Along with the roughly 670-subject first cohort, a separate validation cohort of over 90 different subjects was used. High-throughput TCR immunosequencing, statistical association of individual TCRs with disease status, and machine learning were combined to predict cytomegalovirus infection status. In a later analysis, previously published TCR beta repertoires from 600 to 850 donors were re-analyzed and high-resolution HLA genotyping was added so that TCR occurrence patterns could be studied. In the later analysis, no new phenotypic data were used to find candidate immune exposures; instead, reliance was placed on TCR beta sequences and their occurrence across donors. An earlier analysis of some 500 of the donors applied high-throughput TCR beta sequencing to assess whether each TCR beta V gene segment acted as functional or pseudogenic. Donor age, sex, ethnicity and CMV serostatus were collected together with the repertoire data. In a later genetic analysis, genome-wide SNP genotypes for about three fifths of the roughly 670 donors were used, and that subset was treated as a discovery cohort. All discovery cohort repertoires had been generated on a single sequencing platform. Class I and class II HLA loci were covered by the typing at four-digit resolution. The number of donors typed differed by locus, with 629-630 for A, B, C, DRB1 and DQB1, about 500 for DQA1, over 600 for DPA1, and approximately 470 for DPB1. Five DR-DQ haplotypes were treated as single units for association and clustering because of strong linkage in the cohort. Across approximately 420 genotyped donors of the cohort, an average of approximately 200,000 unique TCR beta nucleotide sequences per donor were sequenced, and 15% to 20% of those sequences were non-productive.

Comment on this clone: The antigen this receptor binds is unknown. The sample holds no much larger clone one base away, and base qualities are not on file.

The library was generated by the immunoSEQ multiplex PCR assay. The multiplex PCR relied on a mix of 60 forward primers for TCR Vbeta segments and 13 reverse primers for TCR Jbeta segments. Amplification of the CDR3 region of rearranged TCR beta genes was performed with a multiplex PCR assay on genomic DNA. The amplified TCR beta libraries were sequenced on the Illumina HiSeq System as 87-base-pair reads. Regarding the original processing steps: In a later analysis, 77 million or so unique TCR beta chains were counted across the roughly 700 repertoires, and around 10 million of these chains were shared by at least two donors. A nearest-neighbor algorithm error-corrected the raw reads and collapsed the reads into unique sequences, merging closely related sequences to remove PCR and sequencing errors. V, D and J gene segments were assigned by aligning CDR3 sequences to IMGT reference sequences. For a sequence to be retained, a match of at least six nucleotides was required to both a V gene segment and a J gene segment. Rearrangements were classified as productive when the CDR3 lacked stop codons and remained in frame with V and J, and all other rearrangements were classified as non-productive. CDR3 was defined according to IMGT convention as the region running from the second conserved V-encoded cysteine to the conserved J-encoded phenylalanine. The earlier analysis of about 610 of the donors excluded any sequence lacking an unambiguous match to a single V gene segment. An earlier analysis of about 590 of the donors classified V segments as functional when productive rearrangements were above 56.7% and as segregating when the standard deviation between donors was above 5%. A statistical classification framework was built to diagnose cytomegalovirus status from the catalog of TCR beta chain sequences. In a later analysis, V and J genes were assigned by comparing TCR nucleotide sequences against IMGT/GENE-DB human TR gene sequences. The TCRdist pipeline was used in a later analysis to assign CDR3 sequences and most-parsimonious VDJ recombination scenarios. In a later analysis, every TCR beta chain was defined by the combination of its CDR3 amino acid sequence and its V-gene family, and reads without a unique V-gene family were dropped. As a way to deal with suspected cross-contamination and a sequencing artifact, a later analysis dropped approximately 570 nucleotide sequences that were highly shared and had low generation probability. A later analysis calculated a clonal expansion index for each public chain from normalized within-repertoire ranks of inferred template counts. Generation probabilities in a later analysis came from a VDJ recombination model fitted to out-of-frame rearrangements, and those results were checked against IGoR. In a later analysis, hypergeometric tests were used to score TCR-TCR, TCR-HLA and TCR-CMV co-occurrence, with a repertoire-size bias correction applied to TCR pairs. In a later analysis, false discovery rates were estimated by permuting HLA or CMV assignments 20 times. In a later analysis, co-occurring TCRs were grouped using DBSCAN, with TCRdist sequence similarity added in when clustering inside HLA-allele-positive subsets. Repertoires with fewer than 30,000 or more than 120,000 public chains were left out of co-occurrence clustering, as were several repertoires with anomalous nucleotide sharing. Here the immuneACCESS table is served through TCRdb, limited to in-frame sequences with V and J called. Missing clones are a known gap in these copies; in checked studies unresolved V genes cover under half, and the rest lacks a known reason. V, J and clone size are taken as reported in that table, and D and trimming were inferred from the DNA itself. The sample table holds about 130,000 clones, of which over 75% were seen once. Roughly 5.5% of the sample is taken by the ten largest.

The paper as a whole reports these results and caveats: An earlier analysis of approximately 590 of the donors showed that most TCR beta V segments appeared in productive rearrangements either about 90% or about 30% of the time, which broadly matched IMGT annotations. Because counts were too low, 15 or so rarely observed V segments, including chromosome 9 orphons, were excluded from the earlier analysis of roughly 580 of the donors. Only TCR beta chains were sequenced in this cohort, and the absence of alpha or paired-chain data limited detectable features. The classifier was reported to diagnose cytomegalovirus status with high specificity and sensitivity in both the original and validation cohorts. Linkage disequilibrium might explain the correlated functional status among segregating V segments, but an unknown experimental factor could not be excluded. In vitro tests confirmed that a few of the cytomegalovirus-associated TCR beta chains recognize cytomegalovirus antigens. The study gave a list of some 150 TCR beta chains associated with cytomegalovirus. According to the authors, the approach could potentially be generalized to other disease states and immunological phenotypes. At a false discovery rate of 0.05, a later analysis linked around 15,000 TCR beta sequences to specific HLA alleles. Most CMV-associated TCR beta chains appeared to be HLA-restricted in a later analysis, and the HLA associations seemed to be driven largely by CMV exposure. A further reported finding was that TCR beta sequences accurately predicted the HLA-A and HLA-B alleles for most subjects in the first cohort. A later analysis found that TCR association rates varied across HLA loci, with DRB1 alleles showing the most associated TCRs and HLA-C alleles the fewest. The presence/absence analyses assumed that sequencing depth was roughly uniform across donors, and that assumption may not be true. According to a later analysis, parvovirus B19, influenza, CMV and Epstein-Barr virus appeared linked to several top co-occurrence clusters. The only immune exposure information available for the cohort was CMV serostatus. A cluster of highly shared sequence variants was judged likely to be a technical artifact of the sequencing pipeline. Because HLA typing was missing for some donors at each locus, association tests included only the typed subset. While some public TCRs were present in many individuals, most TCR sequences turned up only very rarely across donors. Compared with the roughly 720-donor mean, donors in an Asian-associated ancestry cluster had fewer N-insertions in productive TCRs, according to a later genetic analysis. Strong co-occurrence of HLA alleles, especially DR and DQ, made assigning TCR associations to individual alleles difficult. A later analysis found that HLA-associated TCR beta chains were more clonally expanded and had lower generation probabilities than equally common non-associated chains. A later genetic analysis associated a missense DCLRE1C variant with V-gene and J-gene trimming of TCR beta chains, and an independent cohort replicated the association.

In total, just over 650 healthy bone marrow donors made up the cohort. All cohort members were sampled while nominally healthy, although unrecorded immune exposures were likely present. The donor was CMV seronegative and was included in the group of a few hundred seronegative cohort members. Each donor provided a peripheral blood sample, and peripheral blood mononuclear cells were used for TCR beta sequencing. Genomic DNA was extracted from the blood cell samples with the Qiagen DNeasy Blood Extraction Kit. The sequencing input was PBMCs. This TCR derives from a man aged 30-40 years in good health and CMV-seronegative.

The base sequence is TGTGCCAGCAGCCAAGGGTACCGGGGAGGGGGGGGCTCTGGGGCCAACGTCCTGACTTTC. It translates as CASSQGYRGGGGSGANVLTF. The V gene is TRBV4-2 and the J gene is TRBJ2-6; TRBD2 is a weak D gene call, 7 bases matching. The germline V gene specifies LGHNA as CDR1 and YNFKEQ as CDR2. The CDR3 goes from the cysteine to the phenylalanine over 20 residues. The DNA shown is the 60-base CDR3, in frame from base 1. Between the V and J ends, shortened by 1 base and 0 bases respectively, the junction contains 19 bases.